The present T cell receptor beta chain was sequenced within a study of cytomegalovirus exposure and HLA in healthy donors. The CDR3 sequence is 14 residues long. Unmatched junction bases numbered 6, after V lost 3 bases and J lost 5 bases. CDR1 LNHNV and CDR2 YYDKDF come from the germline V gene (reference sequence). Study conclusions and caveats: High specificity and sensitivity for cytomegalovirus status were reported for the classifier. Associated with cytomegalovirus, according to the listing, were 150 to 200 TCR beta chains.

As concerns this clone: Its antigen is unidentified.

Assay: immunoSEQ multiplex PCR; the TCRdb copy retains only in-frame clones and omits some. This repertoire shows 98,000 or so clones, approximately 94% found once; its top ten account for approximately 0.67%. The source is a young woman in good health and CMV-seronegative. The specimen was PBMCs. This chain uses TRBV15 with TRBJ2-7; 8 bases match TRBD1. The CDR3 sequence: CATSSRDRRDEQYF. The CDR3 DNA sequence: TGTGCCACCAGCAGCCGGGACAGGCGCGACGAGCAGTACTTC. Combining the CDR3 with reference TRBV15 and TRBJ2-7 gives the whole variable domain DAMVIQNPRYQVTQFGKPVTLSCSQTLNHNVMYWYQQKSSQAPKLLFHYYDKDFNNEADTPDNFQSRRPNTSFCFLDIRSPGLGDTAMYLCATSSRDRRDEQYFGPGTRLTVT.